The entry below describes one T cell receptor (beta chain). The antigen this receptor binds is unknown. One base away lies a much larger clone, so this may be a sequencing read error. Stable Graves' hyperthyroidism was defined as the absence of progression to ophthalmopathy over 18 months of follow-up. Hyperthyroidism patients were newly diagnosed, with disease duration under 2 months, and aged 18 to 65 years. The study excluded patients with uncontrolled infections, other autoimmune diseases, pregnancy or lactation. Clinical symptoms, serum thyroxine and TRAb, thyroid ultrasound, and orbital computed tomography formed the basis for the diagnoses. Ficoll-Paque density gradient centrifugation was used to isolate PBMCs from around 10 ml of fresh peripheral blood. Total RNA was extracted using Trizol reagent, and RNA quality was assessed on an Agilent 2100 Bioanalyzer. TCR beta CDR3 regions were amplified from RNA transcripts. For the first round of RT-PCR on the TCR CDR3, the HTBI primer set was used together with the Qiagen OneStep RT-PCR kit. Libraries were constructed in a second round of multiplex PCR, after which size selection and purification were performed. Libraries were sequenced paired-end with 100 bp reads on an Illumina HiSeq2000. The paper's processing steps were these. SOAPnuke was used to process the raw data, throwing out any read that contained adapters or uncalled bases, had a mean Phred below 15, or lacked an exact constant-primer or identifier match. COPE v1.2.5 was used to merge the high-quality paired reads, and each unique nucleotide sequence was defined as a clonotype. MiTCR v1.1 was used to align the clonotypes against IMGT TRBV, TRBD and TRBJ reference segments. The analysis was restricted to V-J combinations with a frequency above 0.0001, which together covered approximately 99% of the repertoires. The TCS score was defined as the ratio of F50 (clonal expansion) to E x V (chaos), calculated using BLOSUM62-based TCRdist between CDR3 peptides within each V-J. Welch's t-statistics and random forest reduced roughly 530 V-J features to about 13, which were used in a naive Bayes classifier (R e1071). The public reads were quality trimmed at Q25 with fastp and then assembled into clones with MiXCR by TCRdb, keeping productive beta chains. Identical CDR3 proteins give one entry, which carries the most common genes and DNA. TCRdb's processing, not the study's, gives the V and J calls here. The sample data list 300,000 or so distinct CDR3 sequences, and over 15% of these were observed just once. The top ten clones comprise around 47% of the sample.

Via the germline V gene (reference sequence), CDR1 is MNHEY and CDR2 SMNVEV. From the cysteine through the phenylalanine, the CDR3 covers 15 amino acids. Of the read, only the CDR3 DNA is kept; its 45 bases are in frame from base 1. The junction carries 13 bases between V and J, which are trimmed by 4 bases and 3 bases respectively. This record comes from a study of T cells in Graves' hyperthyroidism and ophthalmopathy (dated by TCRdb to between 2018 and 2020). In the study overall: Peripheral blood samples were taken at the time of initial diagnosis, prior to any treatment. The paper reports TCR Vbeta CDR3 sequencing of 130 to 150 peripheral blood samples: fewer than 50 ophthalmopathy, fewer than 85 hyperthyroidism and around 17 progressor patients. TCR V-J signatures able to tell the groups apart were searched for in a discovery cohort of 100 patients, of whom under 45 had Graves' ophthalmopathy and 57 had stable Graves' hyperthyroidism. After blood sampling, hyperthyroidism patients were treated with methimazole at a starting dose of 30 mg daily, and ophthalmopathy patients were treated with high-dose intravenous methylprednisolone. In more than 5 Graves' hyperthyroidism patients, the study also compared T-cell repertoires from thyroid tissue with T-cell repertoires from blood. An independent validation cohort of fewer than 20 hyperthyroidism patients and 17 patients who later progressed to ophthalmopathy tested prospective prediction of ophthalmopathy. For training and testing, the 95 to 100 patients in the discovery cohort were randomly divided in a 7:3 ratio.

What the work shows at the level of the full study, not this receptor alone: Blood samples also contained most of the expanded thyroid clonotypes (frequency above 0.001), which suggests that blood repertoires may reflect thyroid immune responses. A model built on a 13 V-J signature distinguished ophthalmopathy from stable hyperthyroidism, reaching around 87% sensitivity and around 81% specificity in cross-validation and 80%/75% in testing. Sample size was not statistically predetermined, and investigators were not blinded to group allocation. In validation, progression to ophthalmopathy was predicted by the model with more than 65% sensitivity and 72% to 80% specificity, a median of about 6 months before onset.

The material sequenced was blood. This receptor was identified in a woman aged 45-65 years with Graves' hyperthyroidism. The V gene is TRBV27 and the J gene is TRBJ2-1; the D gene identity is not certain. The CDR3 reads as follows: CASSYSLCLYNEQFF. The nucleotides are TGTGCCAGCAGTTACTCCTTGTGCCTCTACAATGAGCAGTTCTTC.